The 4 T cell receptor beta chains presented below share a single source sample, sequenced in a study of persistence of HIV-infected CD4 T cells. No antigen has been identified for these receptors. Cells were stimulated with overlapping HIV-1 Gag 15-mer peptides. Memory cells lacking CD40L and CD69 with high CD45RO were sorted. Sequencing used immunoSEQ version 4 in survey mode. Libraries were prepared by immunoSEQ multiplex PCR; TCRdb keeps only in-frame clonotypes and omits some of them. Of approximately 36,000 clones listed, approximately 87% are singletons. The material was cultured CD4+ T cells from PBMCs, obtained from a patient who received antiretroviral therapy. The receptors stem from an adult with HIV. The donor label of this sample is uncertain.

Here the CDR3 reads CASSLRFLSSDSAKNIQYF. DNA for the CDR3: TGTGCCAGCAGCTTACGTTTTCTATCTAGCGATTCGGCCAAAAACATTCAGTACTTC. The chain combines TRBV11-2 with TRBJ2-4; D perhaps matches TRBD2 (6 bases). Germline V gene sequence: CDR1 SGHAT, CDR2 FQNNGV. V was shortened by 2 bases and J by 1 base, with 21 bases between the two germline ends. This CDR3 comprises 19 residues.

CDR3 sequence reads: CASSVDLPGEQFF. The CDR3 DNA is TGTGCCAGCAGCGTAGATCTCCCAGGTGAGCAGTTCTTC. The chain uses TRBV9 and TRBJ2-1; no clear D. CDR1 SGDLS and CDR2 YYNGEE come from the germline V gene. This CDR3 contains 13 residues. Trimming shortened V by 0 bases and J by 9 bases, and 10 bases separated the two germline ends.

The chain carries TRBV4-1 and TRBJ1-2; TRBD1 aligns across 7 bases. Germline loops: CDR1 MGHRA, CDR2 YSYEKL. The length of the CDR3 is 17 residues. V was clipped by 0 bases and J by 4 bases; unmatched bases: 11. This CDR3 is CASSQDNAGGFRYGYTF. DNA of the CDR3: TGCGCCAGCAGCCAAGATAATGCAGGGGGGTTTCGCTATGGCTACACCTTC.

In this sample, this clone turned up a few times. This sequence joins TRBV14 and TRBJ1-1; D perhaps matches TRBD1 (5 bases). From germline, CDR1 is SGHDN and CDR2 FVKESK. CDR3 length: 14 residues. Trimming took 6 bases from V and 3 from J, leaving 14 bases between them. CDR3 sequence (DNA): TGTGCCAGCAGACGACTTGACAGTTACACTGAAGCTTTCTTT. It translates to CASRRLDSYTEAFF. Looking up the rest from reference TRBV14 and TRBJ1-1 gives the full variable domain: EAGVTQFPSHSVIEKGQTVTLRCDPISGHDNLYWYRRVMGKEIKFLLHFVKESKQDESGMPNNRFLAERTGGTYSTLKVQPAELEDSGVYFCASRRLDSYTEAFFGQGTRLTVV.